By share, the clone carrying this T cell receptor (beta chain) ranks as medium-sized. As yet, its antigen is unknown. Using around 16 ng of total RNA, TCR libraries were made with the QIAseq Immune Repertoire TCR panel. TCRdb re-derived calls from the reads in MiXCR, one entry per CDR3 protein. The sample comprises roughly 890 distinct CDR3 sequences, about 9.9% of which are singletons, and roughly 60% rests with the top ten. The CDR3 is made up of 13 amino acids. Trimming stripped 0 bases from V and 3 bases from J, with 9 bases between. Germline V gene lookup returns CDR1 DFQATT and CDR2 SNEGSKA (reference sequence). This specimen belongs to a study of circulating CD8 cells and anti-PD-1 response in melanoma. Study outcomes and limitations: Clonotype sharing was highest between DPOS and TIGIT subsets. Most experiments lacked replicates.

From live CD3+CD8+TCRalphabeta+ cells, four PD-1 and/or TIGIT subsets were sorted. The sequencing here drew on CD8+ T cells from PBMCs, taken at baseline or after one month of anti-PD-1 therapy (not recorded which). The receptor's source is a human donor with melanoma. This rearrangement joins TRBV20-1 to TRBJ2-7; no firm D call. CDR3 sequence reads: CSARDGSGYEQYF. The DNA for the CDR3 is TGCAGTGCTAGAGATGGTTCGGGCTACGAGCAGTACTTC.